This T cell receptor beta chain was sequenced for a study of T cell changes during pregnancy in multiple sclerosis. The assay was immunoSEQ multiplex PCR, and TCRdb's table has in-frame clones only and misses some. This table has around 80,000 clones, approximately 93% appearing once. The J segment lost 3 bases and the V segment lost 0 bases, leaving 5 bases of the junction unmatched. Germline V lookup: CDR1 SGHRS, CDR2 YFSETQ. This CDR3 has 16 amino acids. The receptor was isolated from a female donor in good health, enrolled as a control in a pregnancy study. The chain is built from TRBV5-1 and TRBJ2-1, with 8 bases lining up with TRBD2. Sequencing used peripheral blood, obtained in the second trimester of pregnancy. The CDR3 spells CASSLGGSGIYNEQFF. Written as DNA, the CDR3 is TGCGCCAGCAGCTTGGGTGGTAGCGGGATCTACAATGAGCAGTTCTTC.